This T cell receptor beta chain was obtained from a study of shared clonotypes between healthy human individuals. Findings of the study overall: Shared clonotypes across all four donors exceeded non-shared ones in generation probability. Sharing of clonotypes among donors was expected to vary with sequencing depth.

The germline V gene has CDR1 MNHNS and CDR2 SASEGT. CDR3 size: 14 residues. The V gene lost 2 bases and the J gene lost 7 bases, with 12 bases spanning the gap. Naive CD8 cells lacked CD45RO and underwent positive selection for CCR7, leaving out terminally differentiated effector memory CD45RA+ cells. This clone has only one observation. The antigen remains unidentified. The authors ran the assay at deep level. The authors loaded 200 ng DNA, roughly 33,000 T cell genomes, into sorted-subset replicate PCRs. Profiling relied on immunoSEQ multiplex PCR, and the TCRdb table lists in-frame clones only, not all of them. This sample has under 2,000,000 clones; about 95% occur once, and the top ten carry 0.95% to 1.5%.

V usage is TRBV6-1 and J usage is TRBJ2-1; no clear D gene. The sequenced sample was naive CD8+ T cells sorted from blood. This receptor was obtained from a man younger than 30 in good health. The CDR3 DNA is TGTGCCAGCAGTGAACTGGGGTCGCTAAATGAGCAGTTCTTC. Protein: CASSELGSLNEQFF.